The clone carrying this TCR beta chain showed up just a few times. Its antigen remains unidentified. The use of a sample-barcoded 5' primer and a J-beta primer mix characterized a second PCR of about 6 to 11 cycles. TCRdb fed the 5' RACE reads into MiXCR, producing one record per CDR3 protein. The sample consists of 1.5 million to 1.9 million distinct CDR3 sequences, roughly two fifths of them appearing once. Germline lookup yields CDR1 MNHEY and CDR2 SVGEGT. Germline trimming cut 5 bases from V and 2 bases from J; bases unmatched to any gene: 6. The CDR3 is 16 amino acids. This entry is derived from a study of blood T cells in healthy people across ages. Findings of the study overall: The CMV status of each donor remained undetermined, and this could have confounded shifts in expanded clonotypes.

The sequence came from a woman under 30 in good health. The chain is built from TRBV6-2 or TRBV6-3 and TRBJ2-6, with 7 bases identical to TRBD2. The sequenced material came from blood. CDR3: CASSQRSGTGANVLTF. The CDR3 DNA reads TGTGCCAGCAGTCAGCGGAGCGGGACTGGGGCCAACGTCCTGACTTTC.